The clone carrying this T cell receptor (beta chain) was seen once. One Seattle source followed patients from active infection through their disease course. The record originates from a study of blood T cell repertoires in COVID-19. About the study: From T cells, B-cell-depleted T cells, or PBMCs came the material, which was cDNA or gDNA.

This CDR3 has 18 amino acids. CDR1 is ENHRY, CDR2 SYGVKD, per germline. Losses at the gene ends were 5 bases for V and 7 bases for J; bases not matched to a gene: 14. As originally analysed: It was from reference gene primer amplification that nucleated cell counts were estimated. Profiled with immunoSEQ multiplex PCR; TCRdb holds only in-frame clones, not every one. V, J and clone size derive from that table, while D and trimming were established from the DNA sequence. The sample has approximately 210,000 clones, around 84% seen once; the top ten hold approximately 10%. Sequenced sample: peripheral blood. The chain combines TRBV10-3 with TRBJ2-2; TRBD1 agrees at 12 bases. This TCR was recovered from a man aged 45-60 years with COVID-19, enrolled during active disease. The CDR3 DNA reads TGTGCCATCAGTTCAACCCGAGGGACAGGGGGCAACCACGGGGAGCTGTTTTTT. This translates into CAISSTRGTGGNHGELFF.